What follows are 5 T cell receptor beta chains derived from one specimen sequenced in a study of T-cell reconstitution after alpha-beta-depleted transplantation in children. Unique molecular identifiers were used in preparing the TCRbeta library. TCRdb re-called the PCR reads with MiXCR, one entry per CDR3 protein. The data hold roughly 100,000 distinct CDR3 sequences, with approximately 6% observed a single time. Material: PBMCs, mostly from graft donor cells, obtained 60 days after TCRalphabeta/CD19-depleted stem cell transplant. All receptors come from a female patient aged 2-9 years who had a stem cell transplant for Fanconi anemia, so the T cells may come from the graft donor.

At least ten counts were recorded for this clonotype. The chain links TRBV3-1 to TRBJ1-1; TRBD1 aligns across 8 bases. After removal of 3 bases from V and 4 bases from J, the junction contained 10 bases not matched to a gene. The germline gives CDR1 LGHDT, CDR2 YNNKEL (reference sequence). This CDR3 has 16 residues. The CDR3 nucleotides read TGTGCCAGCAGCCATCTAATACTACAGGGGGGCACTGAAGCTTTCTTT. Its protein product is CASSHLILQGGTEAFF.

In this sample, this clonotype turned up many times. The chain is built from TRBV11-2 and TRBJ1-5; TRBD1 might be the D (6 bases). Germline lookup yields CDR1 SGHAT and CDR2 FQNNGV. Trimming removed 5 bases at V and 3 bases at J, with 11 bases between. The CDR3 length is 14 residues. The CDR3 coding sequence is TGTGCCAGCAGCCAAACAGGGCCCAATCAGCCCCAGCATTTT. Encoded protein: CASSQTGPNQPQHF. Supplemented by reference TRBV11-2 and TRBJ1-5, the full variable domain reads EAGVAQSPRYKIIEKRQSVAFWCNPISGHATLYWYQQILGQGPKLLIQFQNNGVVDDSQLPKDRFSAERLKGVDSTLKIQPAKLEDSAVYLCASSQTGPNQPQHFGDGTRLSIL.

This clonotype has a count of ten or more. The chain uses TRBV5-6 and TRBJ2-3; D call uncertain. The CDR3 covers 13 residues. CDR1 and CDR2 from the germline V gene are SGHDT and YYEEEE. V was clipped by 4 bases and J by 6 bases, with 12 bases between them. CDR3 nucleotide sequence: TGTGCCAGCAGCCTCGCAACTATGGATACGCAGTATTTT. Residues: CASSLATMDTQYF.

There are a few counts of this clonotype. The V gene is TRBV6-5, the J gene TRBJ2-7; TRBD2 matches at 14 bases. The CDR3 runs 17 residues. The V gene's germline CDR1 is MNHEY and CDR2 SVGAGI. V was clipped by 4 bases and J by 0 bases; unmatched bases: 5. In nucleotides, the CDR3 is TGTGCCAGCAGTTTCAGGACTAGCGGGAGGTCCTCCTACGAGCAGTACTTC. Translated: CASSFRTSGRSSYEQYF.

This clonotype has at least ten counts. CDR3 residues: CASTGGPGANVLTF. The CDR3, as DNA: TGTGCCAGCACGGGAGGGCCTGGGGCCAACGTCCTGACTTTC. The rearrangement joins TRBV28 to TRBJ2-6; TRBD2 agrees at 8 bases. This CDR3 has 14 amino acids. V was clipped by 7 bases and J by 2 bases; unmatched bases: 1. CDR1 and CDR2 (germline): MDHEN, SYDVKM.